This T cell receptor (beta chain) was identified during a study of early T cells in non-severe SARS-CoV-2 infection. TCRdb itself ran the 5' RACE reads through MiXCR, one entry per CDR3 protein. Of about 64,000 distinct CDR3 sequences in the sample, just over 20% were seen once. This specimen consisted of whole blood, obtained at baseline. The sequence derives from an adult who was a healthcare worker with PCR-confirmed SARS-CoV-2 infection or an uninfected control (not recorded which).

The CDR3: CSAGRWTSGGLLSTDTQYF. The CDR3 DNA reads TGCAGTGCCGGACGCTGGACTAGCGGGGGGCTCCTGTCCACAGATACGCAGTATTTT. The chain uses TRBV20-1 and TRBJ2-3; TRBD2 aligns across 14 bases. The V gene end was trimmed by 6 bases and the J gene end by 2 bases; junction bases not matched to a gene: 16. Germline CDR1 and CDR2: DFQATT and SNEGSKA (reference sequence). There are 19 residues in the CDR3.